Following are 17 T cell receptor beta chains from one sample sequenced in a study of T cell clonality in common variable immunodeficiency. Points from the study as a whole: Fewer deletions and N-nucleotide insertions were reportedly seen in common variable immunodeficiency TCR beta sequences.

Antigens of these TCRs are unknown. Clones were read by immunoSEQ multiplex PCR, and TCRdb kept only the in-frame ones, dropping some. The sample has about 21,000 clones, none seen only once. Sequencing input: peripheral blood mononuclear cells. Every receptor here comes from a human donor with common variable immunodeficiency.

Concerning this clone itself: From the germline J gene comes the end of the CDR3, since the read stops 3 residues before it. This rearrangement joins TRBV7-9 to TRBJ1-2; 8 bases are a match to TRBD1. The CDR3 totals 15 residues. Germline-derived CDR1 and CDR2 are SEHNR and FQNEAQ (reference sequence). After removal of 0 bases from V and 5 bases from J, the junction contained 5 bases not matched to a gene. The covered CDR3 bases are TGTGCCAGCAGCTTAGCGGGACAGGAGCTTTATGGC. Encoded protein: CASSLAGQELYG. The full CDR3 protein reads CASSLAGQELYGYTF.

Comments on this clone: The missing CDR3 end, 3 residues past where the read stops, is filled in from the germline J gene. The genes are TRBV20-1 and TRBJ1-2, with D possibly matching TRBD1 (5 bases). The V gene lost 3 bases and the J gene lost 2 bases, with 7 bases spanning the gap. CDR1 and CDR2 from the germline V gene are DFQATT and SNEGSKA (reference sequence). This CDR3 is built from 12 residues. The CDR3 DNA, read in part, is TGCAGTGCTAGTACAGGCAACTATGGC. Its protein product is CSASTGNYG. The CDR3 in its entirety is CSASTGNYGYTF.

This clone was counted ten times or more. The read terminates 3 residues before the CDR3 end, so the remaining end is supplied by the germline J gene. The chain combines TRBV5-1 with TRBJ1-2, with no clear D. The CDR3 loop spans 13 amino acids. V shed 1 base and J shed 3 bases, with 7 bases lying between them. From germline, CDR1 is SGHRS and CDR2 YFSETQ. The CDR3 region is CASSLYEDYGYTF. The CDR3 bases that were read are TGCGCCAGCAGCTTGTACGAGGACTATGGC.

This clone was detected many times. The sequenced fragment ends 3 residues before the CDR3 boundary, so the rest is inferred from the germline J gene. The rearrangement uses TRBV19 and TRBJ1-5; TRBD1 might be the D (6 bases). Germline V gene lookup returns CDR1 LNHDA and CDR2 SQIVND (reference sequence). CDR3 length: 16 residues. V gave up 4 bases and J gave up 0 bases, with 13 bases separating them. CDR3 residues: CASSTPGQFSNQPQHF. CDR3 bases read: TGTGCCAGTAGTACCCCGGGACAATTTAGCAATCAGCCC.

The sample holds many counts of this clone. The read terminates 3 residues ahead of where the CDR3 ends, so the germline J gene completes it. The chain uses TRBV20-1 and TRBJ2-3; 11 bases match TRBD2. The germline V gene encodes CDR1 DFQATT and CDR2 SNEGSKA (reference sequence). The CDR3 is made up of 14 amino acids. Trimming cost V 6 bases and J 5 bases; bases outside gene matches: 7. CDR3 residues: CSATLAGAGDTQYF. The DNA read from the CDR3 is TGCAGTGCCACACTAGCGGGGGCGGGAGATACG.

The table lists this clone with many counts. Partial CDR3 DNA: TGTGCCAGCAGTGGGGGACAGGGAGATGAAAAA. The encoded protein is CASSGGQGDEK. The full CDR3 is CASSGGQGDEKLFF. The rearrangement joins TRBV6-1 to TRBJ1-4, with TRBD1 matching 9 bases. The read ends 3 residues shy of where the CDR3 ends; the end is completed using the germline J gene. J gave up 6 bases and V 4 bases, and 3 bases lay outside the gene matches. The CDR3 contains 14 residues. Germline values: CDR1 MNHNS, CDR2 SASEGT.

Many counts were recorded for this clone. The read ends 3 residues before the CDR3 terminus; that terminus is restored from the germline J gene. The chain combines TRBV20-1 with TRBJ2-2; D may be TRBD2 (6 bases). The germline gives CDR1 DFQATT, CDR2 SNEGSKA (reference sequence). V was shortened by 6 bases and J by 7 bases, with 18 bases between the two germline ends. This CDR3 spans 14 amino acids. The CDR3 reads CSANNVGGLGELFF. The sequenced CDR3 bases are TGCAGTGCAAATAACGTGGGGGGACTCGGGGAG.

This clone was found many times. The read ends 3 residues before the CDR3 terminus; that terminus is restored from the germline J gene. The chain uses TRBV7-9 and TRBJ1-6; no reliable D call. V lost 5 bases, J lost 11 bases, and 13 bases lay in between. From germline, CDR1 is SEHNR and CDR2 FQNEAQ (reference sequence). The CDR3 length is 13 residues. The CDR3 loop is CASSPLKPAPLHF. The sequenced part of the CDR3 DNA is TGTGCCAGCAGCCCCCTGAAGCCGGCACCC. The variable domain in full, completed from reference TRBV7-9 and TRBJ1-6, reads DTGVSQNPRHKITKRGQNVTFRCDPISEHNRLYWYRQTLGQGPEFLTYFQNEAQLEKSRLLSDRFSAERPKGSFSTLEIQRTEQGDSAMYLCASSPLKPAPLHFGNGTRLTVT.

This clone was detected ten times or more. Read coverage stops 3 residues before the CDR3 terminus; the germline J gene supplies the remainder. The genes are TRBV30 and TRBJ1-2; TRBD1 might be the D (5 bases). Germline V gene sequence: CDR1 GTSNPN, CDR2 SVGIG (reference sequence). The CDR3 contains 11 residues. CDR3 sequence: CAWSLRGGYTF. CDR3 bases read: TGTGCCTGGAGCTTAAGGGGAGGC. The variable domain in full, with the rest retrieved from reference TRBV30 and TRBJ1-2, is SQTIHQWPATLVQPVGSPLSLECTVEGTSNPNLYWYRQAAGRGLQLLFYSVGIGQISSEVPQNLSASRPQDRQFILSSKKLLLSDSGFYLCAWSLRGGYTFGSGTRLTVV.

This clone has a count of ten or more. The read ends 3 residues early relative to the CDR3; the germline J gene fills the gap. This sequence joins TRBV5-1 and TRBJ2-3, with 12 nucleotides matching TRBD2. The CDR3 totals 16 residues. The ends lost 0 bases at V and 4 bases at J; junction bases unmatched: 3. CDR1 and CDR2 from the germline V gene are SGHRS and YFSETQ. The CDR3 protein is CASSLGLAGVADTQYF. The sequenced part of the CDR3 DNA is TGCGCCAGCAGCTTGGGACTAGCGGGGGTTGCAGATACG.

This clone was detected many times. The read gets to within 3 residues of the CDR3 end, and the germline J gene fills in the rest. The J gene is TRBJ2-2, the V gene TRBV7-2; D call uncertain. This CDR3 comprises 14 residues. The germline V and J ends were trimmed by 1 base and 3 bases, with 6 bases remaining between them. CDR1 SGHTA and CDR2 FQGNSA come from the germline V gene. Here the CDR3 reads CASSLVAHTGELFF. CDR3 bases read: TGTGCCAGCAGCTTAGTAGCTCACACCGGGGAG.

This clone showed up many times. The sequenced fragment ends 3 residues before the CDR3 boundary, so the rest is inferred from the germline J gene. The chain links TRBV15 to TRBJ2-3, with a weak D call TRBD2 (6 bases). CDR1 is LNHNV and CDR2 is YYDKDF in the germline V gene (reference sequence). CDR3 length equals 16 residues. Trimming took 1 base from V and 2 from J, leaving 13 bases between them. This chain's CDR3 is CATSRGSSETTDTQYF. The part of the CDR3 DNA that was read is TGTGCCACCAGCAGAGGTTCTAGCGAGACCACAGATACG.

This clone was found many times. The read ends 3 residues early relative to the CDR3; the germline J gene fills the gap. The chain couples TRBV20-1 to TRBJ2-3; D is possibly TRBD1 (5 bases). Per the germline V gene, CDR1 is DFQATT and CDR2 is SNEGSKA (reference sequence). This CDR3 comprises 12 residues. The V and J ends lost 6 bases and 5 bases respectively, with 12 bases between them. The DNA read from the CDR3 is TGCAGTGCCTCCACAGGAATAGATACG. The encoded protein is CSASTGIDT. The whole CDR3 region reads CSASTGIDTQYF.

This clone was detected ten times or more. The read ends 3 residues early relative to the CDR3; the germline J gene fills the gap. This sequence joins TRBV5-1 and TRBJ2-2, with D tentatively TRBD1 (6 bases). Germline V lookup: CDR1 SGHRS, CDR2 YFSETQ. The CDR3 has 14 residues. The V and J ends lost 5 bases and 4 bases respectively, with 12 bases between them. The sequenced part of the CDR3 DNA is TGCGCCAGCAGTCTGGAAGGGGGCACCGGGGAG. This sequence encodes CASSLEGGTGE. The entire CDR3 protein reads CASSLEGGTGELFF.

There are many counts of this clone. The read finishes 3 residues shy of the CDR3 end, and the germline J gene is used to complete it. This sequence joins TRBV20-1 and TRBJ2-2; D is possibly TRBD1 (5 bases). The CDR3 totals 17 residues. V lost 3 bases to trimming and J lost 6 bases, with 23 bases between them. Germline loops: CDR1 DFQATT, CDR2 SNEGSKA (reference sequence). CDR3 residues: CSASDLKGWVSAGELFF. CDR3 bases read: TGCAGTGCTAGTGATCTGAAGGGGTGGGTTTCCGCCGGGGAG.

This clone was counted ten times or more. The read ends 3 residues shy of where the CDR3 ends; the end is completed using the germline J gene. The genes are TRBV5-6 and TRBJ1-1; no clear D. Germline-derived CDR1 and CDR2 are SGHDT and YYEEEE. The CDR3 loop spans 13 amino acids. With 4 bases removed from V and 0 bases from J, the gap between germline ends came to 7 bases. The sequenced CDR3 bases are TGTGCCAGCAGCCCTGGGCTGAACACTGAA. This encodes CASSPGLNTE. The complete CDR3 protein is CASSPGLNTEAFF.

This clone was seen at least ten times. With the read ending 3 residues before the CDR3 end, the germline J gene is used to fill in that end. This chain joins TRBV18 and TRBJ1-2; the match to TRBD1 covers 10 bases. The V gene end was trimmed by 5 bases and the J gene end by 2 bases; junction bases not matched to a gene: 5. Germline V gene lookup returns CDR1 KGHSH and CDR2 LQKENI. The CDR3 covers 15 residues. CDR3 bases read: TGTGCCAGCTCAATGGGACAGGGGCTGAACTATGGC. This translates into CASSMGQGLNYG. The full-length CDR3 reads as CASSMGQGLNYGYTF.